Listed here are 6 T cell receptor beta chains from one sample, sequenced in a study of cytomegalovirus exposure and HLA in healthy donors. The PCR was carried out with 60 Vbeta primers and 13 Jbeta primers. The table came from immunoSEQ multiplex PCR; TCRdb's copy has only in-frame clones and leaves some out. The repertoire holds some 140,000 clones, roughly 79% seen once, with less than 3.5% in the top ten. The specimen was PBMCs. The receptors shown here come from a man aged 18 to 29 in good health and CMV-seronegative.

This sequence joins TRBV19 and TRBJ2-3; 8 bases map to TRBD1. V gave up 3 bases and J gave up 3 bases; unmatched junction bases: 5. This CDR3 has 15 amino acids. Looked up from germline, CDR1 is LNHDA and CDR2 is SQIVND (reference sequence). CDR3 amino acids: CASSMNRGLTDTQYF. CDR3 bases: TGTGCCAGTAGTATGAACAGGGGGTTGACAGATACGCAGTATTTT.

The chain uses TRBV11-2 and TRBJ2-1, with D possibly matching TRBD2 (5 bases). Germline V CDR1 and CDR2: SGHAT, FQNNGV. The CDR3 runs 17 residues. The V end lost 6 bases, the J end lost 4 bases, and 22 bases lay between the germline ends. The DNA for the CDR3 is TGTGCCAGCAGAACCGTACGACCCGGGAAACCGTACAATGAGCAGTTCTTC. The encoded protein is CASRTVRPGKPYNEQFF.

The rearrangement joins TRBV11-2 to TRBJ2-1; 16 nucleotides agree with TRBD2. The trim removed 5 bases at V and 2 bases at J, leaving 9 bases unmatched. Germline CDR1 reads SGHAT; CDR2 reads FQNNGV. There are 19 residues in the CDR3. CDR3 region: CASSPGLAGGDRAYNEQFF. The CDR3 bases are TGTGCCAGCAGCCCGGGACTAGCGGGGGGGGATAGGGCCTACAATGAGCAGTTCTTC. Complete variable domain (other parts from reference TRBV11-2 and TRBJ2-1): EAGVAQSPRYKIIEKRQSVAFWCNPISGHATLYWYQQILGQGPKLLIQFQNNGVVDDSQLPKDRFSAERLKGVDSTLKIQPAKLEDSAVYLCASSPGLAGGDRAYNEQFFGPGTRLTVL.

CDR3 DNA sequence: TGTGCCAGCAGCTTCGGACAGGGGGCTGAAGAGCAGTACTTC. Its protein is CASSFGQGAEEQYF. The chain joins TRBV13 to TRBJ2-7; 11 bases agree with TRBD1. With V trimmed by 3 bases and J by 7 bases, 5 bases remained unmatched. The germline V gene encodes CDR1 PRHDT and CDR2 FYEKMQ (reference sequence). This CDR3 is built from 14 residues. The variable domain in full, with the rest retrieved from reference TRBV13 and TRBJ2-7, is AAGVIQSPRHLIKEKRETATLKCYPIPRHDTVYWYQQGPGQDPQFLISFYEKMQSDKGSIPDRFSAQQFSDYHSELNMSSLELGDSALYFCASSFGQGAEEQYFGPGTRLTVT.

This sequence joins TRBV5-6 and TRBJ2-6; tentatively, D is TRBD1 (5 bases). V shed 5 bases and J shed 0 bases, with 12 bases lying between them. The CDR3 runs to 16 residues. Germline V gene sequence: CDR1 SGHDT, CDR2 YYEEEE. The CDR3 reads CASSFDSYSGANVLTF. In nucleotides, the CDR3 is TGTGCCAGCAGTTTCGACAGCTACTCTGGGGCCAACGTCCTGACTTTC. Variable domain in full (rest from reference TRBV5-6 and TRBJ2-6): DAGVTQSPTHLIKTRGQQVTLRCSPKSGHDTVSWYQQALGQGPQFIFQYYEEEERQRGNFPDRFSGHQFPNYSSELNVNALLLGDSALYLCASSFDSYSGANVLTFGAGSRLTVL.

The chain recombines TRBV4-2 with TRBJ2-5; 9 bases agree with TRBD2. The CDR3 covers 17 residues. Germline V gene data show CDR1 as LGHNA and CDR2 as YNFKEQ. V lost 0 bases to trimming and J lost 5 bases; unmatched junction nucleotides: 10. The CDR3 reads CASSQEVAGDSGETQYF. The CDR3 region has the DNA TGTGCCAGCAGCCAAGAAGTAGCGGGGGACAGTGGGGAGACCCAGTACTTC.